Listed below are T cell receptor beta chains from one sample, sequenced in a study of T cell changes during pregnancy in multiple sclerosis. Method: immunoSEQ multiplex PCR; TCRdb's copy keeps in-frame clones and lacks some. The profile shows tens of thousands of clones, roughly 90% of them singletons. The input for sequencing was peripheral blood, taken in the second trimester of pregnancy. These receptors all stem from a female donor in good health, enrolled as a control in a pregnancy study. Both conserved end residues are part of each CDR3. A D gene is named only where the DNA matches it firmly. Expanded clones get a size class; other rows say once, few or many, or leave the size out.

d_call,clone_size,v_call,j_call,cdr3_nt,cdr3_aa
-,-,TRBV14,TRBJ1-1,TGTGCCAGCAGCCAAGCGGGGGGCGGGAACACTGAAGCTTTCTTT,CASSQAGGGNTEAFF
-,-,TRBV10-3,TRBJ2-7,TGTGCCATCAGGAGGGGGGGGGAGGAATACGAGCAGTACTTC,CAIRRGGEEYEQYF
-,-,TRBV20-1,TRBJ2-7,TGCAGTGCTTCGCGCAACTACGAGCAGTACTTC,CSASRNYEQYF
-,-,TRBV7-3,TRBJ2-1,TGTGCCAGCAGCTTAAGGGGCAGGGGAAGCTTCAATGAGCAGTTCTTC,CASSLRGRGSFNEQFF
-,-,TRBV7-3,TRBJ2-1,TGTGCCAGCAGCTTAAACAGGGTCAATGAGCAGTTCTTC,CASSLNRVNEQFF
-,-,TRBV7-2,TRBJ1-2,TGTGCCAGCAGCTTAGGGACAGAAGGCTATGGCTACACCTTC,CASSLGTEGYGYTF
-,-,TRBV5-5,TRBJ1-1,TGTGCCAGCAGCTTGAACCCGACAGTCCCAGGGAACGAAGCTTTCTTT,CASSLNPTVPGNEAFF
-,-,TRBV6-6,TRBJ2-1,TGTGCCAGCAGTTACTCGGCGGGCAGGCCGTGGGAGCAGTTCTTC,CASSYSAGRPWEQFF
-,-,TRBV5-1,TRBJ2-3,TGCGCCAGTCGCACAGGGGATACGCAGTATTTT,CASRTGDTQYF
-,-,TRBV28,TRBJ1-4,TGTGCCAGCAGCGACCTCGGGGGACCGATTACTAATGAAAAACTGTTTTTT,CASSDLGGPITNEKLFF
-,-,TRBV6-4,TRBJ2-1,TGTGCCAGCAGTGACTCGGAGGGCCCCTACAATGAGCAGTTCTTC,CASSDSEGPYNEQFF
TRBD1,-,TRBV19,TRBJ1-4,TGTGCCAGTAGTTCCGGACAGGATCGTGAAAAACTGTTTTTT,CASSSGQDREKLFF
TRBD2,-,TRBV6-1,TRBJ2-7,TGTGCCAGCAGTCTGACTAGCGGGGGGACATTCGAGCAGTACTTC,CASSLTSGGTFEQYF
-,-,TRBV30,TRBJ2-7,TGTGCCTGGGGAGGTGGAGGCTACTCCTACGAGCAGTACTTC,CAWGGGGYSYEQYF
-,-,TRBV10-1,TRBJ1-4,TGCGCCAGCAGTGAGGGCGGGAGTGAAAAACTGTTTTTT,CASSEGGSEKLFF
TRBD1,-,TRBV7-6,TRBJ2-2,TGTGCCAGCAGCGACAGGGGGTCAGGGGAGCTGTTTTTT,CASSDRGSGELFF
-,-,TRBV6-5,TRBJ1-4,TGTGCCAGCACCTCCCTGGCAAGTAATGAAAAACTGTTTTTT,CASTSLASNEKLFF
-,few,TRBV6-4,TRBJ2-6,TGTGCCAGCAGTGACACTAGCTCTGGGGCCAACGTCCTGACTTTC,CASSDTSSGANVLTF
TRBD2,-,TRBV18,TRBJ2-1,TGTGCCAGCTCACCTGGACTAGCGGGAGGGTATGAGCAGTTCTTC,CASSPGLAGGYEQFF
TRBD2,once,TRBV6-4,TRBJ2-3,TGTGCCAGCAGCCCCGGGACTAGCGGGACAGATACGCAGTATTTT,CASSPGTSGTDTQYF
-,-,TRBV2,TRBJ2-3,TGTGCCAGCAGTGAGGGACTGAGCACAGATACGCAGTATTTT,CASSEGLSTDTQYF
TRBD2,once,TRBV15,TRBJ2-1,TGTGCCACCAGCAGAGATAGAGCGGGAGTTCCCTACAATGAGCAGTTCTTC,CATSRDRAGVPYNEQFF
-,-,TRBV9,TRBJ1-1,TGTGCCAGCAGCGTATCCGTGAACACTGAAGCTTTCTTT,CASSVSVNTEAFF
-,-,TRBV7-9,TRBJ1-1,TGTGCCAGCAGCTTAGGGGGCTCTGAAGCTTTCTTT,CASSLGGSEAFF
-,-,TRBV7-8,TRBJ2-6,TGTGCCAGCAGCTTAGCATCAGGGTCTGGGGCCAACGTCCTGACTTTC,CASSLASGSGANVLTF
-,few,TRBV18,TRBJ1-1,TGTGCCAGCTCACCACCGGCCCGGGGGGTGTGGACTGAAGCTTTCTTT,CASSPPARGVWTEAFF
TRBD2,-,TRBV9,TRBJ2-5,TGTGCCAGCAGCGTAGCGGGACTAGCGGGGGGCACAGGGGGAGAGACCCAGTACTTC,CASSVAGLAGGTGGETQYF
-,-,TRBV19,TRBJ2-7,TGTGCCAGCTCCCCCCGGGTCACCTACGAGCAGTACTTC,CASSPRVTYEQYF
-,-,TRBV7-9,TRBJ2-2,TGTGCCAGCAGCTTTATAGCTTGGGAGCTGTTTTTT,CASSFIAWELFF
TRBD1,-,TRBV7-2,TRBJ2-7,TGTGCCAGCAGCACCCGGGACAGGGCCTACGAGCAGTACTTC,CASSTRDRAYEQYF
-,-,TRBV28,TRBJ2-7,TGTGCCAGCAGTTTACCCCTCCGAACAGAGATTAGCTCCTACGAGCAGTACTTC,CASSLPLRTEISSYEQYF
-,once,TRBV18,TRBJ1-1,TGTGCCAGCTCACCAGGTGAAGGCGGGACTGAAGCTTTCTTT,CASSPGEGGTEAFF
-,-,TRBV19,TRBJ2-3,TGTGCCAGTAGTATCGTCCCCAGGGTAACCTCAGATCAAGTTACGCAGTATTTT,CASSIVPRVTSDQVTQYF
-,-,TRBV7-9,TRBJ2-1,TGTGCCAGCAGCTTTTTCGGTAGCGGCCACAATGAGCAGTTCTTC,CASSFFGSGHNEQFF
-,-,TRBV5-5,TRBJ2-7,TGTGCCAGCAGCGTTGAGGTCCTCGGGACGGGGGCCTACGAGCAGTACTTC,CASSVEVLGTGAYEQYF
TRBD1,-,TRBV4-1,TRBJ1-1,TGCGCCAGCAGCCACCAGGACAGGGACTATGAAGCTTTCTTT,CASSHQDRDYEAFF
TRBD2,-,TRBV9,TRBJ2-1,TGTGCCAGCACCCCCGGCGGGGGTGATGAGCAGTTCTTC,CASTPGGGDEQFF
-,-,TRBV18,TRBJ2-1,TGTGCCAGCTCACCGTTTCTCAGCCAGGGTGGCCACAATGAGCAGTTCTTC,CASSPFLSQGGHNEQFF